What follows are 32 T cell receptor beta chains derived from one specimen sequenced in a study of lymphopenia after photon versus proton radiotherapy. Assay used: immunoSEQ multiplex PCR; TCRdb lists only in-frame clones, some missing. The sample includes about 160,000 clones, approximately 91% seen only once; the top ten take approximately 4.7%. Sample: peripheral blood, taken from a patient treated with photon-based radiotherapy. Every receptor here comes from a man aged 50 to 60 with gastric cancer.

The rearrangement joins TRBV13 to TRBJ2-1; 8 nucleotides agree with TRBD1. Germline V gene data show CDR1 as PRHDT and CDR2 as FYEKMQ (reference sequence). The junction had 6 bases not matched to a gene; V was cut back by 5 bases and J by 6 bases. CDR3 length: 14 amino acids. CDR3 residues: CASSAGQGFNEQFF. DNA for the CDR3: TGTGCCAGCAGCGCCGGACAGGGCTTCAATGAGCAGTTCTTC. The full variable domain, its missing parts supplied by reference TRBV13 and TRBJ2-1, is AAGVIQSPRHLIKEKRETATLKCYPIPRHDTVYWYQQGPGQDPQFLISFYEKMQSDKGSIPDRFSAQQFSDYHSELNMSSLELGDSALYFCASSAGQGFNEQFFGPGTRLTVL.

The gene calls are TRBV5-8 and TRBJ2-7; weak D call: TRBD2 (5 bases). Trimming stripped 4 bases from V and 4 bases from J, with 15 bases between. CDR3 length: 14 amino acids. Germline V gene data show CDR1 as SGHTS and CDR2 as YDEGEE. The CDR3, as DNA: TGTGCCAGCAGCCACCGGACTGAGGGTTACGAGCAGTACTTC. Its protein is CASSHRTEGYEQYF.

The chain is built from TRBV19 and TRBJ2-3, with D maybe TRBD2 (6 bases). V was pared by 7 bases and J by 0 bases, with 8 bases between. Germline-derived CDR1 and CDR2 are LNHDA and SQIVND (reference sequence). The CDR3 runs to 13 residues. The CDR3 here is CASKAGSTDTQYF. In DNA form, the CDR3 reads TGTGCCAGTAAGGCGGGAAGCACAGATACGCAGTATTTT.

This chain connects TRBV6-6 to TRBJ2-1; D remains unclear. The V gene's germline CDR1 is MNHNY and CDR2 SVGAGI (reference sequence). Trimming stripped 5 bases from V and 1 base from J, with 9 bases between. CDR3 length: 14 amino acids. CDR3 in amino acids: CASSKDPSYNEQFF. The CDR3 DNA follows: TGTGCCAGCAGTAAGGACCCATCCTACAATGAGCAGTTCTTC.

The V and J genes are TRBV29-1 and TRBJ2-2; TRBD2 matches 7 bases. Unmatched junction bases numbered 3, after V lost 4 bases and J lost 1 base. Germline V gene sequence: CDR1 SQVTM, CDR2 ANQGSEA. The CDR3 consists of 14 residues. The chain's CDR3 is CSVASGVNTGELFF. The CDR3 coding sequence is TGCAGCGTTGCCAGCGGGGTGAACACCGGGGAGCTGTTTTTT.

V is TRBV19 and J is TRBJ2-1; 12 bases line up with TRBD2. There are 13 residues in the CDR3. V lost 5 bases to trimming and J lost 9 bases; unmatched junction nucleotides: 2. From germline, CDR1 is LNHDA and CDR2 SQIVND (reference sequence). Here the CDR3 DNA reads TGTGCCAGTAGTGGGGGACTAGCGGGTGAGCAGTTCTTC. Amino acid sequence: CASSGGLAGEQFF.

Turning to this clone: This specimen includes other DNA sequences encoding the same CDR3. The chain uses TRBV15 and TRBJ1-5; D uncertain. The CDR3 is 12 amino acids. The V end lost 1 base, the J end lost 5 bases, and 3 bases lay between the germline ends. The V gene's germline CDR1 is LNHNV and CDR2 YYDKDF (reference sequence). CDR3 sequence (DNA): TGTGCCACCAGCAGAGGTTATCAGCCCCAGCATTTT. It yields the protein CATSRGYQPQHF.

This chain joins TRBV14 and TRBJ2-7; TRBD1 is a possible D gene (5 bases). V lost 4 bases and J lost 4, with 8 bases in between. Germline assignment: CDR1 SGHDN and CDR2 FVKESK. The CDR3 runs to 12 residues. CDR3 DNA: TGTGCCAGCAGCCGCAACAGGTACGAGCAGTACTTC. Amino acids: CASSRNRYEQYF.

The chain couples TRBV9 to TRBJ2-2, with D possibly matching TRBD2 (5 bases). Germline lookup yields CDR1 SGDLS and CDR2 YYNGEE. Trimming cost V 6 bases and J 0 bases, with 12 bases left between them. The CDR3 is 15 residues long. The CDR3 is CASKDSGANTGELFF. CDR3 coding DNA: TGTGCCAGCAAGGATTCCGGGGCGAACACCGGGGAGCTGTTTTTT.

The V gene is TRBV4-2, the J gene TRBJ1-2; D gene ambiguous. There are 14 residues in the CDR3. V was cut by 0 bases and J by 8 bases, with 13 bases left in between. The germline CDR1 and CDR2 sequences are LGHNA and YNFKEQ. The CDR3 spells CASSQDTAPLGYTF. The DNA for the CDR3 is TGTGCCAGCAGCCAAGATACAGCTCCTTTGGGCTACACCTTC.

V usage is TRBV15 and J usage is TRBJ2-3; possibly TRBD2 for D (5 bases). This CDR3 has 16 residues. Trimming stripped 5 bases from V and 2 bases from J, with 17 bases between. Germline loops: CDR1 LNHNV, CDR2 YYDKDF (reference sequence). As DNA, the CDR3 is TGTGCCACCAGCTCTCCTGCGAGGGCTTCCACAGATACGCAGTATTTT. Translation gives CATSSPARASTDTQYF.

V gene TRBV5-4 combines with J gene TRBJ2-1; TRBD2 matches 10 bases. Trimming at V came to 4 bases and at J to 4 bases, leaving 5 bases not matched to a gene. This CDR3 contains 15 residues. The germline gives CDR1 SGHNT, CDR2 YYREEE (reference sequence). The CDR3 loop reads CASSRLAGAYNEQFF. The CDR3 DNA follows: TGTGCCAGCAGCCGCCTAGCGGGGGCTTACAATGAGCAGTTCTTC.

CDR3 in amino acids: CATKGGISYEQYF. The CDR3 coding sequence is TGTGCCACAAAGGGGGGTATCTCCTACGAGCAGTACTTC. V and J are TRBV6-5 and TRBJ2-7; TRBD1 or TRBD2 may be the D gene (6 bases each). V dropped 10 bases and J dropped 0 bases, with 13 bases sitting between them. Germline CDR1 and CDR2: MNHEY and SVGAGI. This CDR3 spans 13 amino acids.

The chain couples TRBV6-5 to TRBJ1-2; TRBD1 aligns across 7 bases. This CDR3 is 15 amino acids long. Germline-derived CDR1 and CDR2 are MNHEY and SVGAGI. The V segment lost 2 bases and the J segment 6 bases; nucleotides outside the gene matches: 9. The CDR3 bases are TGTGCCAGCAGTTACACCAGTGGGACAGATCATGGCTACACCTTC. This translates into CASSYTSGTDHGYTF.

The chain employs TRBV5-4 and TRBJ2-5; D could derive from TRBD1 or TRBD2 (5 bases each). The CDR3 consists of 13 residues. V dropped 3 bases and J dropped 5 bases, with 11 bases sitting between them. Per germline, CDR1 SGHNT and CDR2 YYREEE (reference sequence). The CDR3 sequence is CASSSRGLETQYF. CDR3 coding DNA: TGTGCCAGCAGCTCCCGGGGCCTCGAGACCCAGTACTTC.

The CDR3 nucleotides are TGTGCCAGCGCCACCAGGGCGGGAGTTGGAGATACGCAGTATTTT. Its translation: CASATRAGVGDTQYF. The chain has TRBV14 and TRBJ2-3; the match to TRBD2 covers 7 bases. With V trimmed by 8 bases and J by 5 bases, 13 bases remained unmatched. CDR1 is SGHDN, CDR2 FVKESK, per germline. CDR3 size: 15 residues.

The rearrangement uses TRBV5-1 and TRBJ2-7; 11 positions agree with TRBD2. Germline V gene lookup returns CDR1 SGHRS and CDR2 YFSETQ. V trimming: 4 bases; J trimming: 5 bases; junction bases outside the gene matches: 14. CDR3 size: 17 residues. DNA of the CDR3: TGCGCCAGCAGCCACTCCGCTCCGGGACTAGCGGTCCACGAGCAGTACTTC. This codes for CASSHSAPGLAVHEQYF.

The chain carries TRBV4-2 and TRBJ2-1; 9 nucleotides align to TRBD2. The CDR3 has 17 amino acids. Per the germline V gene, CDR1 is LGHNA and CDR2 is YNFKEQ. Trimming at V came to 0 bases and at J to 0 bases, leaving 3 bases not matched to a gene. The CDR3 nucleotides read TGTGCCAGCAGCCAAGACACTAGCGGGTACTCCTACAATGAGCAGTTCTTC. Its translation: CASSQDTSGYSYNEQFF.

The chain uses TRBV4-2 and TRBJ2-3, with 8 bases that match TRBD2. The CDR3 has 17 amino acids. With 0 bases clipped from V and 1 base from J, the junction kept 6 bases outside the gene matches. Germline V CDR1 and CDR2: LGHNA, YNFKEQ. CDR3 nucleotides: TGTGCCAGCAGCCAAGATGGACTAGCAGTAGGCACAGATACGCAGTATTTT. Encoded protein: CASSQDGLAVGTDTQYF.

This chain uses TRBV11-3 with TRBJ2-5, with D uncertain. Germline V lookup: CDR1 SGHNT, CDR2 YENEEA. This CDR3 region has 13 residues. Trimming removed 2 bases from V and 1 base from J, with 5 bases in between. CDR3 in amino acids: CASSLRTQETQYF. The CDR3, as DNA: TGTGCCAGCAGCTTAAGGACCCAAGAGACCCAGTACTTC.

This clone showed up just once. The V and J genes are TRBV5-4 and TRBJ1-1; D not certain. This CDR3 is built from 16 residues. CDR1 and CDR2 from the germline V gene are SGHNT and YYREEE (reference sequence). The germline V and J ends were trimmed by 2 bases and 5 bases, with 19 bases remaining between them. The CDR3 coding sequence is TGTGCCAGCAGCTTAAGTGGGGTAAGGGTACTTACTGAAGCTTTCTTT. Translation gives CASSLSGVRVLTEAFF. The complete variable domain, with remaining parts taken from reference TRBV5-4 and TRBJ1-1, reads ETGVTQSPTHLIKTRGQQVTLRCSSQSGHNTVSWYQQALGQGPQFIFQYYREEENGRGNFPPRFSGLQFPNYSSELNVNALELDDSALYLCASSLSGVRVLTEAFFGQGTRLTVV.

The gene calls are TRBV14 and TRBJ2-1; TRBD2 might be the D (5 bases). Germline V gene data show CDR1 as SGHDN and CDR2 as FVKESK. The CDR3 sequence is 17 residues long. The germline V and J ends were trimmed by 0 bases and 0 bases, with 12 bases remaining between them. The CDR3 DNA is TGTGCCAGCAGCCAAGAATCCGGACTTATCTCCTACAATGAGCAGTTCTTC. Translated, it gives CASSQESGLISYNEQFF. The full variable domain, rest sourced from reference TRBV14 and TRBJ2-1, is EAGVTQFPSHSVIEKGQTVTLRCDPISGHDNLYWYRRVMGKEIKFLLHFVKESKQDESGMPNNRFLAERTGGTYSTLKVQPAELEDSGVYFCASSQESGLISYNEQFFGPGTRLTVL.

In its sample, this clone was seen once. The chain links TRBV7-6 to TRBJ2-3; D is unresolved. The CDR3 is made up of 13 amino acids. The germline V and J ends were trimmed by 5 bases and 2 bases, with 8 bases remaining between them. CDR1 is SGHVS and CDR2 is FNYEAQ in the germline V gene. Here the CDR3 DNA reads TGTGCCAGCAGCCCGGACGACACAGATACGCAGTATTTT. It translates to CASSPDDTDTQYF.

The CDR3 region is CASSFWQGSYEQYF. The CDR3 nucleotides are TGCGCCAGCAGCTTTTGGCAGGGCTCCTACGAGCAGTACTTC. This rearrangement joins TRBV5-1 to TRBJ2-7; perhaps TRBD1 as D (5 bases). The V and J ends lost 2 bases and 0 bases respectively, with 9 bases between them. The length of the CDR3 is 14 residues. The germline CDR1 and CDR2 sequences are SGHRS and YFSETQ.

The rearrangement links TRBV19 to TRBJ1-2; 9 bases map to TRBD1. After removal of 9 bases from V and 0 bases from J, the junction contained 14 bases not matched to a gene. The germline CDR1 and CDR2 sequences are LNHDA and SQIVND (reference sequence). The CDR3 contains 17 residues. The CDR3, as DNA: TGTGCCAGCAACCATGCCGGACAGGGGAAGCCTAACTATGGCTACACCTTC. Translation: CASNHAGQGKPNYGYTF. Drawing the rest from reference TRBV19 and TRBJ1-2, the complete variable domain is DGGITQSPKYLFRKEGQNVTLSCEQNLNHDAMYWYRQDPGQGLRLIYYSQIVNDFQKGDIAEGYSVSREKKESFPLTVTSAQKNPTAFYLCASNHAGQGKPNYGYTFGSGTRLTVV.

This clone was observed a handful of times. The chain carries TRBV7-8 and TRBJ2-3; 11 nucleotides line up with TRBD2. Per germline, CDR1 SGHVS and CDR2 FQNEAQ. V lost 5 bases to trimming and J lost 5 bases; unmatched junction nucleotides: 6. The CDR3 runs to 15 residues. The CDR3 DNA reads TGTGCCAGCAGCGATACACTAGCGGGAGTAGATACGCAGTATTTT. Translating it yields CASSDTLAGVDTQYF.

The genes are TRBV27 and TRBJ2-5; 10 bases agree with TRBD2. This CDR3 contains 15 residues. Per germline, CDR1 MNHEY and CDR2 SMNVEV (reference sequence). V shed 4 bases and J 5 bases; nucleotides not matched to a gene: 7. The CDR3 coding sequence is TGTGCCAGCAGTTGGACTAGCGGCAGGACGGAGACCCAGTACTTC. Translating gives CASSWTSGRTETQYF.

This clone was seen a single time. The rearrangement uses TRBV5-8 and TRBJ1-5; TRBD1 agrees at 9 bases. J was trimmed by 4 bases and V by 0 bases; bases with no gene match: 11. The CDR3 extends over 18 amino acids. Germline CDR1 and CDR2: SGHTS and YDEGEE. CDR3 sequence reads: CASSLARGQGFSNQPQHF. The CDR3 DNA follows: TGTGCCAGCAGCTTGGCCAGGGGACAGGGTTTTTCAAATCAGCCCCAGCATTTT.

This clone has just one count. CDR3: CASSFLAGGPDTQYF. The CDR3 DNA sequence: TGTGCCAGCAGCTTCTTAGCGGGAGGGCCGGATACGCAGTATTTT. The rearrangement links TRBV7-6 to TRBJ2-3, with TRBD2 matching over 11 bases. The germline CDR1 and CDR2 sequences are SGHVS and FNYEAQ. The junction had 5 bases not matched to a gene; V was cut back by 3 bases and J by 6 bases. CDR3 length equals 15 residues.

In its sample, this clone was seen a few times. The chain uses TRBV19 and TRBJ2-1, with 7 bases fitting TRBD2. CDR1 and CDR2 from the germline V gene are LNHDA and SQIVND (reference sequence). V lost 4 bases and J lost 3; bases outside the gene matches: 3. This CDR3 has 14 residues. The CDR3 sequence: CASSSGGSYNEQFF. In nucleotides, the CDR3 is TGTGCCAGTAGTAGCGGCGGGAGCTACAATGAGCAGTTCTTC.

The chain combines TRBV5-4 with TRBJ2-7; D is perhaps TRBD1 (6 bases). CDR3 length equals 14 residues. Trimming removed 4 bases from V and 6 bases from J, with 17 bases in between. In germline, CDR1 is SGHNT, CDR2 YYREEE (reference sequence). CDR3: CASSLRDTSGEQYF. CDR3 sequence (DNA): TGTGCCAGCAGCCTACGGGACACATCGGGCGAGCAGTACTTC.

The chain links TRBV9 to TRBJ2-1; TRBD2 aligns across 8 bases. Germline CDR1 reads SGDLS; CDR2 reads YYNGEE. The CDR3 contains 17 residues. Trimming took 0 bases from V and 3 from J; bases not matched to a gene: 8. The CDR3 loop reads CASSVAWASGLYNEQFF. The CDR3 nucleotides are TGTGCCAGCAGCGTAGCTTGGGCTAGCGGGCTCTACAATGAGCAGTTCTTC.